This T cell receptor beta chain is from a study of a mutant IDH1 vaccine in newly diagnosed glioma. The time point: week 11, during vaccination. Doses consisted of 300 ug of mutant IDH1 20-mer peptide each, paired with topical imiquimod. Germline V gene sequence: CDR1 MNHEY, CDR2 SMNVEV (reference sequence). Trimming removed 3 bases from V and 0 bases from J; junction bases left unmatched: 11. This CDR3 contains 19 residues. Profiled with immunoSEQ multiplex PCR; TCRdb holds only in-frame clones, not every one. The repertoire holds under 35,000 clones, 90% seen once, with 20% to 25% in the top ten. To note about this clone: Its antigen remains unidentified.

This chain links TRBV27 with TRBJ2-4; 10 bases fit TRBD1. The TCR sequence derives from a man aged 18 to 29 with glioma. This material consisted of PBMCs, taken from a glioma patient whose treatment included an IDH1 peptide vaccine. The CDR3 coding sequence is TGTGCCAGCAGTTTGTCACCGGGACAGGGGCGAGGAGCCAAAAACATTCAGTACTTC. This translates into CASSLSPGQGRGAKNIQYF.